Listed below are T cell receptor beta chains from one sample, sequenced in a study of T cell responses to AZD1222 COVID-19 vaccine. Data came from immunoSEQ multiplex PCR; TCRdb stores just in-frame clones and leaves some out. The table shows 45,000 to 55,000 clones, with around 84% occurring only once. The sequences come from peripheral blood, collected on day 0 of AZD1222 vaccination. Source of these receptors: an adult in good health. The CDR3 runs from the conserved cysteine through the conserved F or W. The D gene is left open where the match is weak. Expanded clones get a size class; other rows say once, few or many, or leave the size out.

>TRBV5-6|TRBJ1-2|.|.
TGTGCCAGCAGCTTGGCGGGTCCGACAAAGGTTTTCTACACCTTC
CASSLAGPTKVFYTF
>TRBV10-1|TRBJ2-5|.|TRBD1
TGCGCCAGCAGTTACGGGACAGCATTCCAAGAGACCCAGTACTTC
CASSYGTAFQETQYF
>TRBV7-9|TRBJ2-7|.|.
TGTGCCAGCAGCTCGGGAAGGAGGCGAGGGAGCGAGCAGTACTTC
CASSSGRRRGSEQYF
>TRBV5-4|TRBJ2-1|.|.
TGTGCCAGCAGCGCCGCTGGAGACAATGAGCAGTTCTTC
CASSAAGDNEQFF
>TRBV2|TRBJ2-2|.|.
TGTGCCAGCAAGGAGGGGACGAACACCGGGGAGCTGTTTTTT
CASKEGTNTGELFF
>TRBV2|TRBJ1-5|few|.
TGTGCCAGCAGTGGACAGGCTTTAACACAGCCCCAGCATTTT
CASSGQALTQPQHF
>TRBV27|TRBJ1-2|.|TRBD1
TGTGCCAGCAGCCGGACAGGGGCCCTTTTTAACTATGGCTACACCTTC
CASSRTGALFNYGYTF
>TRBV28|TRBJ1-2|.|.
TGTGCCAGCAGTTCTTATACCTCAGGAACCACTAACTATGGCTACACCTTC
CASSSYTSGTTNYGYTF
>TRBV12-3/TRBV12-4|TRBJ2-2|.|.
TGTGCCAGCAGTCCGGTACGGGCCGGGGAGCTGTTTTTT
CASSPVRAGELFF
>TRBV18|TRBJ1-2|once|TRBD1
TGTGCCAGCTCACCAGGGGCAGGGGGCTACTATGGCTACACCTTC
CASSPGAGGYYGYTF
>TRBV19|TRBJ2-1|.|.
TGTGCCAGTAGAATCGGTAGCCTAGGCTCCTACAATGAGCAGTTCTTC
CASRIGSLGSYNEQFF
>TRBV6-2/TRBV6-3|TRBJ2-5|.|TRBD2
TGTGCCAGCAGTTATACTAGCGGGGGCCAAGAGACCCAGTACTTC
CASSYTSGGQETQYF
>TRBV6-5|TRBJ2-5|.|.
TGTGCCAGCAGTTTTGCCCTCGGGGAGACCCAGTACTTC
CASSFALGETQYF
>TRBV6-5|TRBJ1-1|once|TRBD1
TGTGCCAGCAGTTTGACAGGGCTGAACACTGAAGCTTTCTTT
CASSLTGLNTEAFF
>TRBV6-5|TRBJ2-3|.|TRBD2
TGTGCCAGCAGGCCCCCCGGGGGGTCAGATACGCAGTATTTT
CASRPPGGSDTQYF
>TRBV6-5|TRBJ1-5|.|.
TGTGCCAGCGGCGGACGGAACAATCAGCCCCAGCATTTT
CASGGRNNQPQHF
>TRBV5-1|TRBJ2-3|.|.
TGCGCCAGCAGCTGGAAGACAGCAGATACGCAGTATTTT
CASSWKTADTQYF
>TRBV25-1|TRBJ1-2|.|TRBD1
TGTGCCAGCAGTGACAGACAGGGGGCAAGCTATGGCTACACCTTC
CASSDRQGASYGYTF
>TRBV6-6|TRBJ2-2|.|TRBD1
TGTGCCAGCAGGAAGACAGGGGTCAACACCGGGGAGCTGTTTTTT
CASRKTGVNTGELFF
>TRBV7-8|TRBJ1-5|.|.
TGTGCCAGCAGCTTAGGGTTAGGTCAGCCCCAGCATTTT
CASSLGLGQPQHF
>TRBV2|TRBJ2-3|.|TRBD2
TGTGCCAGCAGGAGACTAGCGCGAGCAGATACGCAGTATTTT
CASRRLARADTQYF
>TRBV6-5|TRBJ2-7|.|.
TGTGCCAGCAGCCCCGGGGCGGCGAACCCCTACGAGCAGTACTTC
CASSPGAANPYEQYF
>TRBV2|TRBJ1-1|.|.
TGTGCCAGCAGTGAAGCGGGAAGGGGGGCTGAAGCTTTCTTT
CASSEAGRGAEAFF
>TRBV6-5|TRBJ1-2|.|.
TGTGCCAGCAGTTATTTGGGAGATGGCTACACCTTC
CASSYLGDGYTF
>TRBV7-2|TRBJ1-3|.|.
TGTGCCAGCAGCCAACGACCTTCTCTTGGAAACACCATATATTTT
CASSQRPSLGNTIYF
>TRBV3-1/TRBV3-2|TRBJ2-7|.|TRBD1
TGTGCCAGCAGCCCACGGACAGGTAATGGGGAGCAGTACTTC
CASSPRTGNGEQYF
>TRBV5-4|TRBJ1-6|few|.
TGTGCCAGCAGCTCGGGGGGGGCGGGCAATTCACCCCTCCACTTT
CASSSGGAGNSPLHF
>TRBV5-5|TRBJ2-7|few|TRBD1
TGTGCCAGCAGCTTGGCGGGACAGGGTCCCTACGGCGAGCAGTACTTC
CASSLAGQGPYGEQYF
>TRBV4-1|TRBJ1-1|once|TRBD1
TGCGCCAGCAGCCAAGGGACAGGGGGGCTTAGCAGGGCTTTCTTT
CASSQGTGGLSRAFF
>TRBV2|TRBJ1-4|.|.
TGTGCCAGCAGTTATACCGGGACACCGGGCGAAAAACTGTTTTTT
CASSYTGTPGEKLFF
>TRBV11-1|TRBJ1-1|.|TRBD1
TGTGCCAGCAGCAAACGGACAGGGCAGAACACTGAAGCTTTCTTT
CASSKRTGQNTEAFF
>TRBV5-1|TRBJ2-3|.|.
TGCGCCAGCAGCCGGTTACCCACAGATACGCAGTATTTT
CASSRLPTDTQYF
>TRBV6-5|TRBJ2-7|.|.
TGTGCCAGCACTCCCGAGGCGGAGGGAAGCTACGAGCAGTACTTC
CASTPEAEGSYEQYF
>TRBV10-3|TRBJ2-7|.|TRBD2
TGTGCCATCCTTGACGCGGCGGGAGGCTACGAGCAGTACTTC
CAILDAAGGYEQYF
>TRBV7-9|TRBJ2-3|.|.
TGTGCCAGCAGCCGAAGAGGGGTACGGACTAGCACAGATACGCAGTATTTT
CASSRRGVRTSTDTQYF
>TRBV5-4|TRBJ1-1|.|TRBD1
TGTGCCAGCAGCCCCATCGGGACAGGGAACACTGAAGCTTTCTTT
CASSPIGTGNTEAFF
>TRBV30|TRBJ2-1|.|.
TGTGCCGGGGGGAGAGAGAACTCCTACAATGAGCAGTTCTTC
CAGGRENSYNEQFF
>TRBV30|TRBJ2-3|.|.
TGTGCCTGGAGTGTACGGGTTGGCACAGATACGCAGTATTTT
CAWSVRVGTDTQYF
>TRBV28|TRBJ1-5|.|.
TGTGCCAGCACCGCAGCCCTTAGCAATCAGCCCCAGCATTTT
CASTAALSNQPQHF
>TRBV7-3|TRBJ2-1|.|TRBD2
TGTGCCAGCAGCCAAACTAGCGGCTCCTACAATGAGCAGTTCTTC
CASSQTSGSYNEQFF
>TRBV7-2|TRBJ2-7|.|TRBD1
TGTGCCAGCAGCTCACGGGACAGGATGGGCCCCGTCCCTAGTTTC
CASSSRDRMGPVPSF
>TRBV5-1|TRBJ2-2|once|.
TGCGCCAGCAGCCTTCGACTAGTCGCGAACACCGGGGAGCTGTTTTTT
CASSLRLVANTGELFF
>TRBV7-7|TRBJ2-5|few|.
TGTGCCAGCAGCTTAAAAGGAGAGACCCAGTACTTC
CASSLKGETQYF
>TRBV7-9|TRBJ1-4|.|TRBD1
TGTGCCAGCAGTCGAGAGGGGGCCCGGGGTGAAAAACTGTTTTTT
CASSREGARGEKLFF
>TRBV5-4|TRBJ1-1|.|.
TGTGCCAGCAGCTTGGTGGCGGGGGGAAAGACTGAAGCTTTCTTT
CASSLVAGGKTEAFF
>TRBV6-1|TRBJ1-4|.|.
TGTGCCAGCAGTGAAGCCTTAATAGGGGAAAAACTGTTTTTT
CASSEALIGEKLFF
>TRBV15|TRBJ1-5|few|.
TGTGCCACAAAACTGGGGGCTACTTCCCAGCCCCAGCATTTT
CATKLGATSQPQHF
>TRBV29-1|TRBJ1-1|.|.
TGCAGCGTTGAAGGAGACTTATTTCCAATGAACACTGAAGCTTTCTTT
CSVEGDLFPMNTEAFF
>TRBV3-1/TRBV3-2|TRBJ2-1|.|.
TGTGCCAGCAGCGCTGGTGGGACGTCCTACAATGAGCAGTTCTTC
CASSAGGTSYNEQFF
>TRBV30|TRBJ1-2|.|TRBD1
TGTGCCTTCGGGACAGGGAGCAACTATGGCTACACCTTC
CAFGTGSNYGYTF
>TRBV29-1|TRBJ2-1|few|TRBD2
TGCAGCGTTGAAGAGTCACTAGCGGTTAGTAGGAATGAGCAGTTCTTC
CSVEESLAVSRNEQFF
>TRBV14|TRBJ2-5|.|TRBD1
TGTGCCAGCAGCCCCCTCAAGACAGGGGTTGAGACCCAGTACTTC
CASSPLKTGVETQYF
>TRBV3-1/TRBV3-2|TRBJ2-3|.|TRBD2
TGTGCCAGCAGCCATCAAGCGGGGGGGCGGGATACGCAGTATTTT
CASSHQAGGRDTQYF
>TRBV18|TRBJ2-1|.|.
TGTGCCAGTCGGCGAACTCGTTGGGGCAATGAGCAGTTCTTC
CASRRTRWGNEQFF
>TRBV19|TRBJ2-2|.|.
TGTGCCAGTAGTTTCCGACAATCGCTAAGGGAGCTGTTTTTT
CASSFRQSLRELFF
>TRBV29-1|TRBJ1-2|once|.
TGCAGCGTTGACAGCGGGCCAACCGCCTATGGCTACACCTTC
CSVDSGPTAYGYTF
>TRBV28|TRBJ1-2|.|.
TGTGCCAGCAGTTTCGGCCTTACGGGCTACACCTTC
CASSFGLTGYTF
>TRBV3-1/TRBV3-2|TRBJ1-2|.|.
TGTGCCAGCAGCCAAGAGCCCAGGCTCGGGTCTAATGGCTACACCTTC
CASSQEPRLGSNGYTF
>TRBV2|TRBJ2-1|.|TRBD1
TGTGCCAGCAGTGAAGCGGGGTGGGCAGGGGGCTCGAATGAGCAGTTCTTC
CASSEAGWAGGSNEQFF